This TCR beta chain was recorded in a study of OX40 agonist ivuxolimab in advanced cancers. Study at large: The study treated patients with ivuxolimab, an agonistic anti-OX40 (CD134) antibody. A mean age of around 66 years, range about 20 to 79, was recorded, and under 85% were male.

Assay used: immunoSEQ multiplex PCR; TCRdb lists only in-frame clones, some missing. This repertoire shows tens of thousands of clones, about 83% found once; its top ten account for around 4.3%. The sample holds a few counts of this clone. This TCR was recovered from an adult with an advanced solid tumor such as melanoma, head and neck, liver or kidney cancer. The material was CD4+ or CD8+ T cells sorted from blood, obtained in a trial of the OX40 agonist ivuxolimab.

CDR3: CASSQEQDSNQPQHF. The DNA of the CDR3 is TGCGCCAGCAGCCAAGAGCAGGATAGCAATCAGCCCCAGCATTTT. V gene TRBV4-1 combines with J gene TRBJ1-5; D remains unclear. Trimming stripped 0 bases from V and 0 bases from J, with 6 bases between. The CDR3 covers 15 residues. Per the germline V gene, CDR1 is MGHRA and CDR2 is YSYEKL.